The 9 T cell receptor beta chains below were found in one sample sequenced in a study of regulatory T cells in long-lasting Graves disease. The time point denotes: persistent/refractory GD, antithyroid drugs over 5 years with positive TRAb. Preparation of the TCR library used RNA extracted from PBMCs. The authors built TCR beta libraries using iRepertoire HTBI primers and Arm-PCR of CDR3 regions. TCRdb used MiXCR to reprocess the multiplex PCR reads, holding one entry per CDR3 protein. The sample lists a few hundred thousand distinct CDR3 sequences; 20% to 25% were seen once. This specimen consisted of peripheral blood mononuclear cells (PBMCs), obtained when the disease was refractory, from a patient treated with antithyroid drugs. The receptors were gathered from a female donor with Graves disease.

This chain's CDR3 is CASSQLGQGARSGTEAFF. CDR3 sequence (DNA): TGTGCCAGCAGCCAACTCGGACAGGGGGCGCGATCAGGCACTGAAGCTTTCTTT. The rearrangement uses TRBV14 and TRBJ1-1, with 11 nucleotides matching TRBD1. Germline assignment: CDR1 SGHDN and CDR2 FVKESK. V was clipped by 2 bases and J by 4 bases; unmatched bases: 12. This CDR3 region has 18 residues.

This clonotype has a handful of counts. The chain recombines TRBV13 with TRBJ2-5, with D perhaps being TRBD1 or TRBD2 (5 bases each). The CDR3 runs 15 residues. The V gene's germline CDR1 is PRHDT and CDR2 FYEKMQ (reference sequence). V was trimmed by 3 bases and J by 2 bases, leaving 13 bases between them. CDR3 loop: CASSLTGDHQETQYF. CDR3 sequence (DNA): TGTGCCAGCAGCTTGACCGGGGACCATCAAGAGACCCAGTACTTC.

This clonotype was counted at least ten times. The chain joins TRBV28 to TRBJ2-5; TRBD2 agrees at 10 bases. Germline V lookup: CDR1 MDHEN, CDR2 SYDVKM. CDR3 length: 16 residues. Trimming removed 5 bases from V and 1 base from J; junction bases left unmatched: 7. The CDR3 reads CASSQIAGGTQETQYF. The CDR3, as DNA: TGTGCCAGCAGTCAGATAGCGGGAGGTACCCAAGAGACCCAGTACTTC. The complete variable domain, with remaining parts taken from reference TRBV28 and TRBJ2-5, reads DVKVTQSSRYLVKRTGEKVFLECVQDMDHENMFWYRQDPGLGLRLIYFSYDVKMKEKGDIPEGYSVSREKKERFSLILESASTNQTSMYLCASSQIAGGTQETQYFGPGTRLLVL.

This clonotype was found many times. This chain connects TRBV28 to TRBJ1-6, with TRBD1 matching 11 bases. The germline V gene has CDR1 MDHEN and CDR2 SYDVKM. Germline trimming cut 5 bases from V and 7 bases from J; bases unmatched to any gene: 1. The CDR3 runs to 14 residues. The CDR3 protein is CASSGTGGNSPLHF. In DNA form, the CDR3 reads TGTGCCAGCAGTGGGACAGGGGGGAATTCACCCCTCCACTTT.

This clonotype was recorded at least ten times. The rearrangement links TRBV28 to TRBJ1-1; 7 nucleotides line up with TRBD1. The CDR3 spans 12 residues. After removal of 11 bases from V and 5 bases from J, the junction contained 8 bases not matched to a gene. Germline V gene sequence: CDR1 MDHEN, CDR2 SYDVKM. The CDR3, as DNA: TGTGCCTCGAACAGGGGAAGGACTGAAGCTTTCTTT. This encodes CASNRGRTEAFF.

About this clonotype: The conserved phenylalanine or tryptophan is not found at the CDR3 terminus, so this likely reflects a read error. This sequence joins TRBV6-2 or TRBV6-3 and TRBJ1-2; 7 nucleotides line up with TRBD1. The germline gives CDR1 MNHEY, CDR2 SVGEGT. This CDR3 region has 18 residues. Trimming removed 0 bases from V and 6 bases from J; junction bases left unmatched: 16. CDR3 sequence reads: CASSYSNRLVRGKDGYTL. CDR3 nucleotide sequence: TGTGCCAGCAGTTACTCGAACCGCCTGGTCAGGGGGAAGGATGGCTACACCCTC.

This clonotype was detected a few times. CDR3 bases: TGTGCCAGCAGTTTCGGCAGGGACAATCAGCCCCAGCATTTT. The encoded protein is CASSFGRDNQPQHF. J is TRBJ1-5 and V is TRBV6-2 or TRBV6-3, with D possibly matching TRBD1 (5 bases). Germline V gives CDR1 MNHEY, CDR2 SVGEGT. V was pared by 4 bases and J by 3 bases, with 10 bases between. The CDR3 is 14 residues long.

This clonotype appeared many times. The rearrangement links TRBV6-1 to TRBJ1-1, with D unresolved. The CDR3 has 11 residues. The germline V and J ends were trimmed by 8 bases and 7 bases, with 11 bases remaining between them. Germline V CDR1 and CDR2: MNHNS, SASEGT. This CDR3 is CASQLVGEAFF. DNA of the CDR3: TGTGCCAGCCAACTTGTGGGTGAAGCTTTCTTT.

This clonotype appeared many times. The chain uses TRBV2 and TRBJ1-1; D unresolved. In germline, CDR1 is SNHLY, CDR2 FYNNEI. The CDR3 consists of 12 residues. Trimming took 3 bases from V and 6 from J, leaving 8 bases between them. This CDR3 reads CASSEEVAEAFF. The CDR3 DNA reads as TGTGCCAGCAGTGAGGAAGTCGCTGAAGCTTTCTTT.